This record looks at one T cell receptor (beta chain) sequence and its context. Data came from immunoSEQ multiplex PCR; TCRdb stores just in-frame clones and leaves some out. The table records around 48,000 clones, about 93% of them present only once. The germline V gene has CDR1 SGHTA and CDR2 FQGNSA. V was clipped by 0 bases and J by 2 bases; unmatched bases: 6. The length of the CDR3 is 18 residues. This record comes from a study of control samples from healthy donors and cancer patients. Sequenced sample: PBMCs. The clonotype comes from a woman between 45 and 65 years old with head and neck cancer. V gene TRBV7-2 combines with J gene TRBJ2-3; the match to TRBD2 covers 12 bases. CDR3 in amino acids: CASSLAKTSGGVTDTQYF. For the CDR3, the DNA is TGTGCCAGCAGCTTAGCGAAGACTAGCGGGGGTGTCACAGATACGCAGTATTTT.